Reported below is one T cell receptor beta chain. The antigen is not known. UMI-tagged TRB cDNA libraries were built via 5' RACE. TCRdb re-called the 5' RACE reads and catalogs CDR3 proteins one per entry, DNA excluded. The clone table shows 150,000 to 180,000 distinct CDR3 sequences, with the ten largest holding nearly 0.5%. This sample stems from a study of CXCR3-negative and CXCR3-positive naive CD8 T cells. For the study at large: Total TRB output reached about 135 million reads, about 1.5 +/- 0.3 million per library.

Study outcomes and limitations: In CXCR3-positive naive cells, the TRB CDR3s were more hydrophobic than in CXCR3-negative naive cells. Both naive subsets had comparably high diversity; memory CD8+ cells much lower.

CDR1 is MDHEN and CDR2 is SYDVKM in the germline V gene. The CDR3 is 16 amino acids. Triplicates of a few hundred thousand cells were sorted from each CD8+ T cell subset. Definition of naive CD8+ T cells rested on a CD45RO-CCR7+CD27+CD95- profile. The rearrangement uses TRBV28 and TRBJ1-5; the TCRdb call, TRBD1, lacks DNA for checking. Sequencing was carried out using naive CXCR3+ CD8+ T cells from blood. Specified subset: CD45RO-CCR7+CD27+CD95- naive CD8+ T cells expressing CXCR3 (TNR3+). The TCR originated in a human donor in good health. Some clones in this sample may be carry-over from other donors' samples. Here the CDR3 reads CAIQLGTGYSNQPQHF.